The 16 T cell receptor beta chains below were found in one sample sequenced in a study of cytomegalovirus exposure and HLA in healthy donors. Generated by immunoSEQ multiplex PCR, the TCRdb table keeps only in-frame clones and is missing some. The data hold about 200,000 clones, with 75% to 85% observed a single time. What was sequenced was PBMCs. The receptor set was obtained from a woman aged 30 to 39 in good health and CMV-seropositive.

The gene calls are TRBV7-8 and TRBJ2-7, with D maybe TRBD2 (5 bases). The CDR3 is made up of 11 amino acids. V was pared by 7 bases and J by 7 bases, with 11 bases between. Germline loops: CDR1 SGHVS, CDR2 FQNEAQ. As DNA, the CDR3 is TGTGCCAGCATCTCGACGGGGGAGCAGTACTTC. Translating gives CASISTGEQYF.

The chain combines TRBV9 with TRBJ2-7, with 8 bases matching TRBD2. This CDR3 spans 15 amino acids. J lost 3 bases, V lost 0 bases, and 5 bases had no gene match. In germline, CDR1 is SGDLS, CDR2 YYNGEE. The CDR3 sequence is CASSVEPGLVYEQYF. DNA for the CDR3: TGTGCCAGCAGCGTAGAACCGGGACTAGTCTACGAGCAGTACTTC.

The J gene is TRBJ2-3, the V gene TRBV27; D may be TRBD1 (5 bases). CDR1 is MNHEY and CDR2 is SMNVEV in the germline V gene (reference sequence). CDR3 length: 14 amino acids. V lost 3 bases, J lost 4 bases, and 11 bases lay in between. The CDR3 DNA reads as TGTGCCAGCAGTTTTTCAGGGCTCGCAGATACGCAGTATTTT. It is translated as CASSFSGLADTQYF.

The CDR3 DNA reads TGCGCCAGCAGCTTAGACAGGTTTTCCTACAATGAGCAGTTCTTC. Translated, it gives CASSLDRFSYNEQFF. The V call is TRBV5-1, the J call TRBJ2-1; a weak D match, TRBD1 (6 bases). The germline gives CDR1 SGHRS, CDR2 YFSETQ. This CDR3 comprises 15 residues. The V and J ends lost 2 bases and 1 base respectively, with 10 bases between them.

This clone has a handful of counts. The V gene is TRBV6-5, the J gene TRBJ1-2, with a possible D match to TRBD1 (6 bases). The germline V gene encodes CDR1 MNHEY and CDR2 SVGAGI. There are 13 residues in the CDR3. Trimming removed 6 bases from V and 5 bases from J, with 13 bases in between. DNA for the CDR3: TGTGCCAGCAGGGGGGGGCAGCCATATGGCTACACCTTC. It codes for CASRGGQPYGYTF.

This clone was seen just once. The chain employs TRBV7-9 and TRBJ2-3; 9 bases align to TRBD1. V was clipped by 4 bases and J by 6 bases; unmatched bases: 8. The CDR3 runs 15 residues. CDR1 SEHNR and CDR2 FQNEAQ come from the germline V gene (reference sequence). CDR3 coding DNA: TGTGCCAGCAGCTACGGAGGGACAGGGAGGGATACGCAGTATTTT. Amino acids: CASSYGGTGRDTQYF.

This chain uses TRBV19 with TRBJ1-5, with D perhaps matching TRBD1 (5 bases). Germline V lookup: CDR1 LNHDA, CDR2 SQIVND (reference sequence). V was cut by 7 bases and J by 3 bases, with 13 bases left in between. The CDR3 covers 14 residues. CDR3 amino acids: CASNPTAINQPQHF. CDR3 DNA sequence: TGTGCCAGTAACCCGACAGCTATCAATCAGCCCCAGCATTTT.

There are a few counts of this clone. The V and J genes are TRBV2 and TRBJ2-7; the D gene is possibly TRBD2 (6 bases). CDR3 size: 12 residues. Germline V CDR1 and CDR2: SNHLY, FYNNEI. V lost 2 bases, J lost 12 bases, and 14 bases lay in between. CDR3 protein: CASSEPPSDGYF. In DNA, the CDR3 is TGTGCCAGCAGTGAACCTCCTAGCGACGGGTACTTC.

V usage is TRBV5-1 and J usage is TRBJ1-1, with D uncertain. V lost 4 bases and J 5 bases, leaving 18 bases between the germline ends. The germline V gene encodes CDR1 SGHRS and CDR2 YFSETQ. The CDR3 totals 15 residues. The chain's CDR3 is CASSTEGQANTEAFF. For the CDR3, the DNA is TGCGCCAGCAGCACGGAGGGCCAGGCGAATACTGAAGCTTTCTTT. Combining the CDR3 with reference TRBV5-1 and TRBJ1-1 gives the whole variable domain KAGVTQTPRYLIKTRGQQVTLSCSPISGHRSVSWYQQTPGQGLQFLFEYFSETQRNKGNFPGRFSGRQFSNSRSEMNVSTLELGDSALYLCASSTEGQANTEAFFGQGTRLTVV.

This chain connects TRBV4-1 to TRBJ1-1; D gene ambiguous. The ends were cut back, 4 bases at V and 0 bases at J, with 9 bases in the middle. CDR3 length equals 14 residues. Germline-derived CDR1 and CDR2 are MGHRA and YSYEKL. DNA for the CDR3: TGCGCCAGCAGCCCCCCCCTCTTGAACACTGAAGCTTTCTTT. Its translation: CASSPPLLNTEAFF.

The rearrangement uses TRBV5-1 and TRBJ2-4; a weak D match, TRBD2 (6 bases). Germline-derived CDR1 and CDR2 are SGHRS and YFSETQ. The CDR3 loop spans 15 amino acids. Trimming stripped 1 base from V and 7 bases from J, with 15 bases between. The CDR3 bases are TGCGCCAGCAGCTTGTTCGGGGACTGGTCGAACATTCAGTACTTC. Translation: CASSLFGDWSNIQYF.

This clone was found once. The V call is TRBV6-5, the J call TRBJ2-7; TRBD1 aligns across 7 bases. This CDR3 has 14 residues. Per the germline V gene, CDR1 is MNHEY and CDR2 is SVGAGI. J was trimmed by 6 bases and V by 3 bases; bases with no gene match: 8. Here the CDR3 reads CASSYETGWSEQYF. CDR3 coding DNA: TGTGCCAGCAGTTATGAGACAGGGTGGAGCGAGCAGTACTTC.

The rearrangement uses TRBV5-1 and TRBJ2-3; 12 bases align to TRBD2. Germline V gene sequence: CDR1 SGHRS, CDR2 YFSETQ. The CDR3 is made up of 15 amino acids. Unmatched junction bases numbered 6, after V lost 4 bases and J lost 6 bases. CDR3 in DNA: TGCGCCAGCAGCCTGACTAGCGGGAGTGTTGATACGCAGTATTTT. It codes for CASSLTSGSVDTQYF.

This rearrangement joins TRBV14 to TRBJ1-1, with 10 positions matching TRBD1. The CDR3 consists of 16 residues. J was trimmed by 1 base and V by 2 bases; bases with no gene match: 4. Per germline, CDR1 SGHDN and CDR2 FVKESK. CDR3 in DNA: TGTGCCAGCAGCCAACGAGGGGACAGGGGGAACACTGAAGCTTTCTTT. Translation: CASSQRGDRGNTEAFF.

This sequence joins TRBV6-6 and TRBJ1-4; D unclear. V was trimmed by 0 bases and J by 8 bases, leaving 13 bases between them. Per germline, CDR1 MNHNY and CDR2 SVGAGI (reference sequence). This CDR3 is built from 15 residues. CDR3 sequence reads: CASSYSADGEEKLFF. In DNA, the CDR3 is TGTGCCAGCAGTTACTCGGCAGACGGGGAGGAAAAACTGTTTTTT.

The chain recombines TRBV9 with TRBJ2-7; no definite D call. V was trimmed by 4 bases and J by 6 bases, leaving 11 bases between them. In germline, CDR1 is SGDLS, CDR2 YYNGEE. There are 12 residues in the CDR3. This CDR3 reads CASSQRMGEQYF. The DNA of the CDR3 is TGTGCCAGCAGCCAGCGTATGGGCGAGCAGTACTTC.